This T cell receptor beta chain was sequenced during a study of metastatic and nonmetastatic thyroid tumors. Study as a whole: Thyroid patients, malignant and benign, had repertoires compared across blood and tumor or nodule tissue.

TCRdb reanalyzed the PCR reads via MiXCR. This table has fewer than 40,000 clones, more than 20% appearing once. General study points: In blood and tumor, TCR beta diversity was reportedly significantly higher in malignant thyroid tumors than in benign nodules.

Germline V gives CDR1 SGHRS, CDR2 YFSETQ. V lost 0 bases and J 0 bases, leaving 8 bases between the germline ends. The CDR3 has 15 amino acids. Of note for this clone: The antigen remains undetermined.

Thyroid surgery was performed in patients who had received no treatment beforehand. The receptor was isolated from a female donor with papillary thyroid cancer or a benign thyroid nodule (not recorded which). Some clones in this sample may be carry-over from other donors' samples. Material: blood. The chain uses TRBV5-1 and TRBJ2-3; D not resolved. The CDR3 DNA sequence: TGCGCCAGCAGCTTGGGGCACACTAGCACAGATACGCAGTATTTT. Translated: CASSLGHTSTDTQYF.